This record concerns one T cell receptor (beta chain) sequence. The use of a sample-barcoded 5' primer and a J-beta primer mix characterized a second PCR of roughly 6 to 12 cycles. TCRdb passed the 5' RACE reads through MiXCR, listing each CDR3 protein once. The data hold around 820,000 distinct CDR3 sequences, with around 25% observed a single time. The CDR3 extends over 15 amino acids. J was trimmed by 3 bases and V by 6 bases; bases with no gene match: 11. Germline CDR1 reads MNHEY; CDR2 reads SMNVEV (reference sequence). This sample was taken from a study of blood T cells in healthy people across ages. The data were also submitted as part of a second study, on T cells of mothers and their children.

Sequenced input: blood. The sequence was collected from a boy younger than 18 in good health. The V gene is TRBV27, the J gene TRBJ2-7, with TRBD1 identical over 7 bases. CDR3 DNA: TGTGCCAGCAGCGAATTTTCGGGACAGCTCTACGAGCAGTACTTC. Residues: CASSEFSGQLYEQYF.